The 15 T cell receptor beta chains presented below share a single source sample, sequenced in a study of blood T cell repertoires in COVID-19. The repertoire was sequenced with immunoSEQ multiplex PCR; TCRdb's copy has only in-frame clones and lacks some. Of under 95,000 clones in the sample, around nine tenths are singletons; the top ten hold roughly 5.4%. The source material was peripheral blood. Receptor source: a man aged 60 to 75 with acute or convalescent COVID-19.

Only one count was recorded for this clone. This chain connects TRBV6-2 or TRBV6-3 to TRBJ2-5; TRBD2 agrees at 8 bases. There are 16 residues in the CDR3. From germline, CDR1 is MNHEY and CDR2 SVGEGT. After removal of 0 bases from V and 0 bases from J, the junction contained 3 bases not matched to a gene. The CDR3 here is CASSYSSGVYQETQYF. CDR3 DNA: TGTGCCAGCAGTTACTCTAGCGGGGTGTACCAAGAGACCCAGTACTTC.

The rearrangement uses TRBV25-1 and TRBJ1-2, with 9 nucleotides matching TRBD1. The CDR3 sequence is 15 residues long. V was clipped by 9 bases and J by 4 bases; unmatched bases: 12. CDR1 and CDR2 (germline): MGHDK, SYGVNS. CDR3 nucleotide sequence: TGTGCCAGTACAGGGGGCAGTGTCTTTAGCTATGGCTACACCTTC. Translated: CASTGGSVFSYGYTF.

The chain employs TRBV11-3 and TRBJ2-7; 8 bases align to TRBD2. CDR3 length: 13 amino acids. CDR1 and CDR2 (germline): SGHNT, YENEEA. The J segment lost 3 bases and the V segment lost 5 bases, leaving 3 bases of the junction unmatched. The CDR3 bases are TGTGCCAGCAGCCCTGGGACTAGCTACGAGCAGTACTTC. Its protein is CASSPGTSYEQYF.

This chain uses TRBV3-1 (or the pseudogene TRBV3-2) with TRBJ2-3; possibly TRBD1 for D (6 bases). Looked up from germline, CDR1 is LGHDT and CDR2 is YNNKEL (reference sequence). The CDR3 runs 18 residues. V was pared by 0 bases and J by 2 bases, with 18 bases between. CDR3 in amino acids: CASSQDLYRAKHTDTQYF. The CDR3 region has the DNA TGTGCCAGCAGCCAAGATCTTTACAGGGCAAAACACACAGATACGCAGTATTTT.

This clone was observed a single time. The J gene is TRBJ1-4, the V gene TRBV5-4; D unclear. V was shortened by 3 bases and J by 0 bases, with 9 bases between the two germline ends. Germline V gene lookup returns CDR1 SGHNT and CDR2 YYREEE (reference sequence). CDR3 length: 15 residues. The CDR3 nucleotides are TGTGCCAGCAGCTCGGGCGGGACAACTAATGAAAAACTGTTTTTT. It is translated as CASSSGGTTNEKLFF.

The rearrangement uses TRBV25-1 and TRBJ1-3, with unresolved D. The V and J ends lost 10 bases and 0 bases respectively, with 4 bases between them. There are 11 residues in the CDR3. In germline, CDR1 is MGHDK, CDR2 SYGVNS. The CDR3 nucleotides read TGTGCCACCGTCTCTGGAAACACCATATATTTT. Translation gives CATVSGNTIYF.

The rearrangement joins TRBV6-5 to TRBJ1-3, with D uncertain. The CDR3 loop spans 13 amino acids. In germline, CDR1 is MNHEY, CDR2 SVGAGI. V lost 0 bases and J 4 bases, leaving 4 bases between the germline ends. CDR3 nucleotides: TGTGCCAGCAGTTACTCCCAGGGAAACACCATATATTTT. Amino acids: CASSYSQGNTIYF.

J is TRBJ1-5 and V is TRBV2; 9 bases agree with TRBD1. Trimming at V came to 1 base and at J to 9 bases, leaving 4 bases not matched to a gene. Germline V gene sequence: CDR1 SNHLY, CDR2 FYNNEI. The CDR3 is 14 residues long. CDR3 sequence reads: CASSEGTGVRPQHF. In DNA, the CDR3 is TGTGCCAGCAGTGAAGGGACAGGGGTAAGGCCCCAGCATTTT. The full variable domain, with the rest looked up from reference TRBV2 and TRBJ1-5, is EPEVTQTPSHQVTQMGQEVILRCVPISNHLYFYWYRQILGQKVEFLVSFYNNEISEKSEIFDDQFSVERPDGSNFTLKIRSTKLEDSAMYFCASSEGTGVRPQHFGDGTRLSIL.

The V and J genes are TRBV3-1 (or the pseudogene TRBV3-2) and TRBJ1-5; a weak D match, TRBD1 (5 bases). The CDR3 runs to 15 residues. The V gene's germline CDR1 is LGHDT and CDR2 YNNKEL (reference sequence). V was clipped by 0 bases and J by 4 bases, with 10 bases between them. The CDR3 loop is CASSQDGGINQPQHF. Here the CDR3 DNA reads TGTGCCAGCAGCCAAGATGGGGGGATTAATCAGCCCCAGCATTTT.

In its sample, this clone was seen once. The chain couples TRBV27 to TRBJ1-2; D is perhaps TRBD1 (5 bases). From germline, CDR1 is MNHEY and CDR2 SMNVEV (reference sequence). V lost 0 bases to trimming and J lost 4 bases, with 6 bases between them. The CDR3 length is 13 residues. The CDR3 nucleotides read TGTGCCAGCAGTTTATCTAGGGGCTATGGCTACACCTTC. Translated: CASSLSRGYGYTF.

The chain carries TRBV2 and TRBJ1-4; no definite D call. V lost 6 bases, J lost 13 bases, and 18 bases lay in between. Germline values: CDR1 SNHLY, CDR2 FYNNEI. The CDR3 spans 13 residues. Here the CDR3 DNA reads TGTGCCAGCAGGGAGAGGGCAGCAGAGTCACTGTTTTTT. Its translation is CASRERAAESLFF.

The chain is built from TRBV9 and TRBJ2-3; a possible D gene is TRBD2 (6 bases). Trimming removed 0 bases from V and 5 bases from J, with 19 bases in between. Germline CDR1 and CDR2: SGDLS and YYNGEE. CDR3 length: 17 amino acids. CDR3 DNA sequence: TGTGCCAGCAGCGTAGGTGGGGGGATGGGAGTAGGAGATACGCAGTATTTT. This sequence encodes CASSVGGGMGVGDTQYF.

This clone came up once. Distinct nucleotide sequences in the sample also encode this CDR3. CDR3 nucleotides: TGTGCCAGCAGCTTAGCCTCCGGCAATCAGCCCCAGCATTTT. The encoded protein is CASSLASGNQPQHF. This chain joins TRBV7-9 and TRBJ1-5; no clear D. The germline CDR1 and CDR2 sequences are SEHNR and FQNEAQ (reference sequence). The CDR3 totals 14 residues. Trimming removed 0 bases at V and 2 bases at J, with 5 bases between.

The rearrangement uses TRBV29-1 and TRBJ2-3; a weak D match, TRBD2 (5 bases). Germline assignment: CDR1 SQVTM and CDR2 ANQGSEA. The CDR3 extends over 14 amino acids. The V end lost 6 bases, the J end lost 0 bases, and 13 bases lay between the germline ends. CDR3 nucleotide sequence: TGCAGCGTAGGACTGATGACTAGCACAGATACGCAGTATTTT. This sequence encodes CSVGLMTSTDTQYF.

This rearrangement joins TRBV6-5 to TRBJ1-4; tentatively, D is TRBD1 (5 bases). The V gene's germline CDR1 is MNHEY and CDR2 SVGAGI. The germline V and J ends were trimmed by 7 bases and 8 bases, with 11 bases remaining between them. This CDR3 contains 12 residues. The CDR3 reads CASMAGREKLFF. The CDR3 DNA reads TGTGCCAGCATGGCAGGGAGGGAAAAACTGTTTTTT.